A selection of T cell receptor beta chains follows, all from one sample in a study of cytomegalovirus exposure and HLA in healthy donors. Method: immunoSEQ multiplex PCR; TCRdb's copy keeps in-frame clones and lacks some. The profile shows roughly 150,000 clones, around three quarters of them singletons. Sequencing was done on a sample of PBMCs. The source is a woman in her thirties or forties in good health and CMV-seropositive. Each CDR3 is given with its conserved first and last residue. D genes are given only for firm matches. Clone size is given for some rows only: seen once, a few or many times, or a class if the clone is expanded.

CDR3aa | CDR3nt | v_gene | abundance | d_gene | j_gene
CASSFALGASGIQETQYF | . | TRBV12-1 | . | . | TRBJ2-5
CASSLQGVFSEAFF | TGTGCCAGCAGCTTGCAAGGGGTATTTTCCGAAGCTTTCTTT | TRBV5-5 | . | . | TRBJ1-1
CASSSRTRTEDTDTQYF | TGTGCCAGCAGCTCTAGGACCAGGACTGAAGACACAGATACGCAGTATTTT | TRBV5-5 | . | . | TRBJ2-3
CASCLTGGSYEQYF | TGTGCCAGCTGCCTTACCGGCGGCTCCTACGAGCAGTACTTC | TRBV6-1 | once | . | TRBJ2-7
CASSSRGEGAFF | TGCGCCAGCAGCTCGCGGGGGGAGGGGGCTTTCTTT | TRBV5-1 | . | . | TRBJ1-1
CASSEPHGATDTQYF | TGTGCCAGCAGTGAACCACATGGGGCAACAGATACGCAGTATTTT | TRBV6-1 | . | . | TRBJ2-3
CASSEAGAHTGELFF | TGTGCCAGTAGTGAAGCGGGAGCTCACACCGGGGAGCTGTTTTTT | TRBV19 | . | TRBD2 | TRBJ2-2
CASSLDRQGQTQYF | TGTGCCAGCAGCTTAGACCGACAGGGTCAGACCCAGTACTTC | TRBV7-9 | . | TRBD1 | TRBJ2-5
CASSEDGLAGAEEAQYF | TGTGCCAGCAGTGAAGACGGGCTAGCGGGAGCAGAGGAGGCCCAGTACTTC | TRBV25-1 | . | TRBD2 | TRBJ2-5
CASRTDRGGETQYF | TGTGCCAGCAGAACCGACAGGGGGGGTGAGACCCAGTACTTC | TRBV7-2 | . | TRBD1 | TRBJ2-5
CASSVRTQGHPFF | TGTGCCAGCAGCGTAAGAACACAGGGGCACCCTTTCTTT | TRBV5-4 | . | TRBD1 | TRBJ1-1
CASSLDVFTRQNEQYF | TGTGCCAGCAGCTTGGATGTATTCACGCGACAGAACGAGCAGTACTTC | TRBV5-4 | few | . | TRBJ2-7
CASSESGGPRLNTQYF | TGCGCCAGCAGTGAGTCGGGAGGCCCCCGGCTAAATACGCAGTATTTT | TRBV10-1 | . | . | TRBJ2-3
CASSTRGRAPGAFTDTQYF | TGTGCCAGCAGCACACGCGGGAGGGCTCCCGGGGCCTTCACAGATACGCAGTATTTT | TRBV7-8 | . | TRBD2 | TRBJ2-3
CASSERREDIQYF | TGTGCCAGCAGTGAGCGCCGCGAGGACATTCAGTACTTC | TRBV6-4 | . | . | TRBJ2-4
CASSPGLAGASNEQFF | TGTGCCAGCAGCCCAGGACTAGCGGGAGCTAGCAATGAGCAGTTCTTC | TRBV7-9 | . | TRBD2 | TRBJ2-1
CASQRPPGQAYEKLFF | TGTGCCAGCCAAAGACCGCCCGGCCAGGCCTATGAAAAACTGTTTTTT | TRBV28 | . | . | TRBJ1-4
CSVTTGVGQPQHF | TGCAGCGTTACCACAGGGGTCGGTCAGCCCCAGCATTTT | TRBV29-1 | . | TRBD1 | TRBJ1-5
CASSLGLYNEQFF | TGTGCCAGCAGCTTGGGACTATACAATGAGCAGTTCTTC | TRBV2 | . | TRBD2 | TRBJ2-1
CASSINLGGTNEKLFF | TGTGCCAGTAGTATTAATCTCGGAGGAACTAATGAAAAACTGTTTTTT | TRBV19 | . | . | TRBJ1-4
CASSLGTGALNYGYTF | TGTGCCAGCAGTTTGGGGACAGGAGCGCTAAACTATGGCTACACCTTC | TRBV28 | once | TRBD1 | TRBJ1-2
CSVEGGDEKLFF | TGCAGCGTTGAAGGGGGCGATGAAAAACTGTTTTTT | TRBV29-1 | . | . | TRBJ1-4
CATGLAGRPSGANVLTF | TGTGCCACCGGACTAGCGGGAAGGCCCTCTGGGGCCAACGTCCTGACTTTC | TRBV7-8 | . | TRBD2 | TRBJ2-6
CASSPSGHSFGKLFF | TGTGCCAGCAGTCCCTCGGGACACTCTTTTGGAAAACTGTTTTTT | TRBV6-1 | . | . | TRBJ1-4
CASRRENEKLFF | TGTGCCAGCAGGCGGGAAAATGAAAAACTGTTTTTT | TRBV7-9 | few | . | TRBJ1-4
CASSPDSGYEQYF | TGTGCCAGCAGCCCAGACAGTGGATACGAGCAGTACTTC | TRBV28 | . | . | TRBJ2-7
CASSFSGLAGAGANVLTF | TGTGCCAGCAGTTTTTCGGGACTAGCGGGAGCTGGGGCCAACGTCCTGACTTTC | TRBV28 | . | TRBD2 | TRBJ2-6
CASSNTHRGQAVSNQPQHF | TGCGCCAGCAGCAATACCCATAGGGGACAGGCCGTTAGCAATCAGCCCCAGCATTTT | TRBV4-1 | . | TRBD1 | TRBJ1-5
CASSLGGVYGYTF | TGCGCCAGCAGCCTGGGGGGAGTCTATGGCTACACCTTC | TRBV5-1 | . | . | TRBJ1-2
CASSLGGRWPPSQETQYF | TGCGCCAGCAGCTTGGGAGGTAGATGGCCCCCCTCGCAAGAGACCCAGTACTTC | TRBV5-1 | . | . | TRBJ2-5
CASSPSPGTSSSDTQYF | TGTGCCAGCAGCCCATCCCCCGGGACTAGTAGCTCAGATACGCAGTATTTT | TRBV14 | . | TRBD2 | TRBJ2-3
CASSLAATGRDGYTF | TGCGCCAGCAGCTTGGCCGCGACAGGGCGGGATGGCTACACCTTC | TRBV5-1 | . | TRBD1 | TRBJ1-2
CASSLGLAGQETQYF | TGTGCCAGCAGCTTGGGACTAGCGGGCCAAGAGACCCAGTACTTC | TRBV5-6 | few | TRBD2 | TRBJ2-5
CASTFGQGESETQYF | TGTGCCAGCACCTTTGGACAGGGAGAATCAGAGACCCAGTACTTC | TRBV11-2 | once | TRBD1 | TRBJ2-5
CSSSTPGASYNEQFF | TGTTCCAGCAGTACACCTGGGGCCTCCTACAATGAGCAGTTCTTC | TRBV7-9 | . | . | TRBJ2-1
CASSLGWQGQETQYF | TGTGCCAGCAGCTTGGGTTGGCAGGGGCAAGAGACCCAGTACTTC | TRBV5-6 | . | . | TRBJ2-5
CASSSLVSAKNEQFF | TGCGCCAGCAGCTCTCTAGTTAGCGCAAAGAATGAGCAGTTCTTC | TRBV5-1 | . | . | TRBJ2-1
CASSLSGAGANVLTF | TGTGCCAGCAGTCTTTCAGGGGCTGGGGCCAACGTCCTGACTTTC | TRBV2 | . | . | TRBJ2-6
CASSFPGPGILHF | TGTGCCAGCAGCTTCCCCGGCCCGGGGATCCTCCACTTT | TRBV5-4 | . | . | TRBJ1-6
CASSPRGYEQYF | TGTGCCAGCAGCCCTCGGGGCTACGAGCAGTACTTC | TRBV7-9 | . | . | TRBJ2-7
CASSQDKSGRRNEQFF | TGTGCCAGCAGCCAAGATAAGAGCGGGAGGAGGAATGAGCAGTTCTTC | TRBV14 | . | TRBD2 | TRBJ2-1
CASSKIGGSTDTQYF | TGTGCCAGCAGCAAAATTGGGGGGAGCACAGATACGCAGTATTTT | TRBV21-1 | . | . | TRBJ2-3
CASRPSYTGELFF | TGTGCCAGCAGGCCTAGTTACACCGGGGAGCTGTTTTTT | TRBV7-9 | . | . | TRBJ2-2
CASTRGGYYGYTF | TGTGCCAGCACCCGTGGCGGGTACTATGGCTACACCTTC | TRBV5-6 | . | . | TRBJ1-2
CASSYQGGTEAFF | TGTGCCAGCTCATACCAGGGGGGCACTGAAGCTTTCTTT | TRBV18 | . | TRBD1 | TRBJ1-1
CASSEPGGGGKEKLFF | TGCGCCAGCAGTGAACCGGGAGGAGGGGGGAAAGAAAAACTGTTTTTT | TRBV10-2 | . | . | TRBJ1-4
CATSGAGQANQPQHF | TGTGCCACCAGCGGTGCCGGACAGGCAAATCAGCCCCAGCATTTT | TRBV15 | . | TRBD1 | TRBJ1-5
CASSPLAGGWETQYF | TGTGCCAGCAGCCCACTAGCGGGAGGGTGGGAGACCCAGTACTTC | TRBV7-2 | few | TRBD2 | TRBJ2-5
CASRRGTGGRETQYF | TGTGCCAGCAGAAGAGGGACTGGCGGGAGGGAAACCCAGTACTTC | TRBV6-5 | . | TRBD2 | TRBJ2-5
CASSPDRPNTEAFF | TGCGCCAGCAGCCCGGACAGGCCGAACACTGAAGCTTTCTTT | TRBV5-1 | . | TRBD1 | TRBJ1-1
CASSERDRRNTIYF | TGTGCCAGCAGTGAACGAGACAGACGAAACACCATATATTTT | TRBV6-1 | . | . | TRBJ1-3
CSSSPGQGNGNTIYF | TGTTCCAGCAGCCCGGGACAGGGAAATGGAAACACCATATATTTT | TRBV7-9 | . | TRBD1 | TRBJ1-3
CSVVLASNEQFF | TGCAGCGTTGTTTTAGCCAGCAATGAGCAGTTCTTC | TRBV29-1 | few | . | TRBJ2-1